A selection of T cell receptor beta chains follows, all from one sample in a study of blood T cell repertoires in COVID-19. Generated by immunoSEQ multiplex PCR, the TCRdb table keeps only in-frame clones and is missing some. This table has 80,000 or so clones, 89% appearing once. Sequenced: peripheral blood. The origin of the receptors is a man aged 45 to 65 with acute or convalescent COVID-19. Both conserved end residues are part of each CDR3. The order of the fields is clone size, D gene, J gene, V gene, CDR3 protein, CDR3 DNA. A D gene is named only where the DNA matches it firmly. Expanded clones get a size class; other rows say once, few or many, or leave the size out.

NA | NA | TRBJ1-5 | TRBV28 | CASKEARGYNQPQHF | TGTGCCAGCAAGGAGGCGAGAGGTTACAATCAGCCCCAGCATTTT
NA | NA | TRBJ1-1 | TRBV7-9 | CASSLVQVNTEAFF | TGTGCCAGCAGCTTAGTACAGGTTAACACTGAAGCTTTCTTT
NA | TRBD1 | TRBJ1-4 | TRBV5-1 | CASSLAVFGTGGTNEKLFF | TGCGCCAGCAGCTTGGCGGTCTTCGGGACAGGGGGTACTAATGAAAAACTGTTTTTT
NA | TRBD1 | TRBJ2-2 | TRBV5-4 | CASSPTGGNTGELFF | TGTGCCAGCAGTCCGACAGGGGGCAACACCGGGGAGCTGTTTTTT
NA | NA | TRBJ1-2 | TRBV7-9 | CASAKGGVFYGYTF | TGTGCCAGCGCAAAAGGGGGGGTATTCTATGGCTACACCTTC
NA | NA | TRBJ1-4 | TRBV7-8 | CASSLAGPNEKLFF | TGTGCCAGCAGCTTAGCGGGGCCTAATGAAAAACTGTTTTTT
NA | NA | TRBJ1-2 | TRBV9 | CASSPGEGYGYTF | TGTGCCAGCAGCCCTGGAGAGGGCTATGGCTACACCTTC
NA | TRBD2 | TRBJ2-1 | TRBV19 | CASTRSGSYYNEQFF | TGTGCCAGTACCCGTAGCGGGAGCTACTACAATGAGCAGTTCTTC
NA | TRBD2 | TRBJ2-1 | TRBV30 | CASLIAGGLYNEQFF | TGTGCCTCCTTGATAGCGGGGGGGTTATACAATGAGCAGTTCTTC
NA | TRBD1 | TRBJ2-3 | TRBV19 | CASSPRAGQGSDTQYF | TGTGCCAGTAGTCCCCGCGCGGGACAGGGTTCGGATACGCAGTATTTT
once | NA | TRBJ2-7 | TRBV11-1 | CASSYRRDGFEQYF | TGTGCCAGCAGCTACAGACGGGATGGGTTTGAGCAGTACTTC
NA | TRBD1 | TRBJ1-2 | TRBV9 | CASSVGGTGNYGYTF | TGTGCCAGCAGCGTAGGAGGGACAGGAAACTATGGCTACACCTTC
NA | TRBD1 | TRBJ1-5 | TRBV5-8 | CASSFRTGGVGNQPQHF | TGTGCCAGCAGCTTTCGGACAGGGGGGGTTGGGAATCAGCCCCAGCATTTT
once | TRBD1 | TRBJ2-2 | TRBV4-2 | CASSHSYPQGAPTGELFF | TGTGCCAGCAGCCATTCTTACCCGCAGGGGGCCCCGACCGGGGAGCTGTTTTTT
once | NA | TRBJ2-5 | TRBV9 | CASSLQGSQETQYF | TGTGCCAGCAGCCTACAGGGAAGCCAAGAGACCCAGTACTTC
NA | NA | TRBJ2-1 | TRBV11-2 | CASSLVSGYNEQFF | TGTGCCAGCAGCTTAGTAAGCGGTTACAATGAGCAGTTCTTC
NA | NA | TRBJ2-5 | TRBV5-1 | CASSRGDRSLPQYF | TGCGCCAGCAGCAGAGGAGACAGGAGCCTTCCCCAGTACTTC
NA | TRBD2 | TRBJ2-7 | TRBV3-1/TRBV3-2 | CASSQVPGLAGEQYF | TGTGCCAGCAGCCAGGTCCCGGGACTAGCAGGCGAGCAGTACTTC
NA | NA | TRBJ2-1 | TRBV3-1/TRBV3-2 | CASSQDIPGAGEQFF | TGTGCCAGCAGCCAAGATATCCCAGGGGCTGGTGAGCAGTTCTTC
NA | NA | TRBJ1-6 | TRBV6-5 | CASRRSYNSPLHF | TGTGCCAGCAGACGGTCCTATAATTCACCCCTCCACTTT
NA | NA | TRBJ2-5 | TRBV15 | CATSRDQGLGETQYF | TGTGCCACCAGCAGAGATCAGGGATTAGGGGAGACCCAGTACTTC
NA | TRBD2 | TRBJ2-5 | TRBV7-6 | CASSSGLQETQYF | TGTGCCAGCAGCTCGGGACTACAAGAGACCCAGTACTTC
NA | NA | TRBJ1-2 | TRBV11-2 | CASSLQGNGYTF | TGTGCCAGCAGCTTACAGGGGAACGGCTACACCTTC
NA | NA | TRBJ2-1 | TRBV6-2/TRBV6-3 | CASSYSIGDEQFF | TGTGCCAGCAGTTACTCGATAGGGGATGAGCAGTTCTTC
once | NA | TRBJ1-3 | TRBV3-1/TRBV3-2 | CASSPSGNTIYF | TGTGCCAGCAGCCCGTCCGGAAACACCATATATTTT
once | TRBD1 | TRBJ2-5 | TRBV2 | CASSTWGQQETQYF | TGTGCCAGCAGCACCTGGGGACAGCAAGAGACCCAGTACTTC
NA | TRBD1 | TRBJ1-2 | TRBV11-1 | CASQDRAGRYTF | TGTGCCAGCCAGGACAGGGCTGGTCGCTACACCTTC
NA | NA | TRBJ1-2 | TRBV9 | CASTREPTGQYYGYTF | TGTGCCAGCACCCGAGAACCGACAGGCCAATACTATGGCTACACCTTC
once | NA | TRBJ1-2 | TRBV5-5 | CASSRDTYGYTF | TGTGCCAGCAGCCGGGACACTTATGGCTACACCTTC
once | TRBD2 | TRBJ2-4 | TRBV5-4 | CASSLGGTSGYPTKNIQYF | TGTGCCAGCAGCTTGGGAGGGACTAGCGGGTACCCAACCAAAAACATTCAGTACTTC
NA | NA | TRBJ1-4 | TRBV5-1 | CASSPDSFNEKLFF | TGCGCCAGCAGCCCTGACAGCTTTAATGAAAAACTGTTTTTT
NA | NA | TRBJ2-3 | TRBV24-1 | CATSVRDTQYF | TGTGCCACCAGTGTGAGGGATACGCAGTATTTT
NA | NA | TRBJ1-3 | TRBV9 | CASSPRGVPTAGNTIYF | TGTGCCAGCAGCCCCCGGGGGGTTCCCACGGCTGGAAACACCATATATTTT
NA | TRBD1 | TRBJ1-5 | TRBV6-5 | CASSLDRNQPQHF | TGTGCCAGCAGTCTGGACAGGAATCAGCCCCAGCATTTT
NA | TRBD1 | TRBJ2-5 | TRBV6-2/TRBV6-3 | CASSYSGQGIEQTQYF | TGTGCCAGCAGTTACTCAGGACAGGGTATAGAACAGACCCAGTACTTC
NA | NA | TRBJ2-7 | TRBV21-1 | CASSKEIRANPGLAISYEQYF | TGTGCCAGCAGCAAAGAAATTCGAGCTAATCCGGGACTAGCCATCTCCTACGAGCAGTACTTC
NA | NA | TRBJ2-7 | TRBV14 | CASSQDWGHEQYF | TGTGCCAGCAGCCAAGACTGGGGGCACGAGCAGTACTTC
NA | TRBD1 | TRBJ2-7 | TRBV28 | CASGRQGSPYEQYF | TGTGCCAGCGGGAGACAGGGTTCCCCCTACGAGCAGTACTTC
NA | NA | TRBJ2-5 | TRBV9 | CASSSPTETQYF | TGTGCCAGCAGCTCCCCCACTGAGACCCAGTACTTC
NA | TRBD2 | TRBJ2-1 | TRBV27 | CASSPLWTSGVSNEQFF | TGTGCCAGCAGTCCTCTATGGACTAGCGGAGTAAGCAATGAGCAGTTCTTC
NA | NA | TRBJ2-6 | TRBV5-1 | CASSFDFGVNSGANVLTF | TGCGCCAGCAGCTTTGACTTCGGGGTGAACTCTGGGGCCAACGTCCTGACTTTC
NA | TRBD2 | TRBJ2-1 | TRBV19 | CASSKRTSGSDEQFF | TGTGCCAGTAGTAAACGGACTAGCGGGAGCGATGAGCAGTTCTTC
NA | TRBD1 | TRBJ1-5 | TRBV3-1/TRBV3-2 | CASSQGTGEGNQPQHF | TGTGCCAGCAGCCAAGGGACAGGGGAAGGCAATCAGCCCCAGCATTTT
NA | NA | TRBJ2-6 | TRBV5-4 | CASRLRTAGANVLTF | TGTGCCAGCAGGCTCAGGACAGCTGGGGCCAACGTCCTGACTTTC
NA | NA | TRBJ2-7 | TRBV19 | CASSGAYEQYF | TGTGCCAGTAGTGGGGCTTACGAGCAGTACTTC
NA | NA | TRBJ1-6 | TRBV7-6 | CASSWGGVGYNSPLHF | TGTGCCAGCAGCTGGGGGGGGGTTGGCTATAATTCACCCCTCCACTTT
NA | TRBD1 | TRBJ2-7 | TRBV4-1 | CASSLTDRGLYEQYF | TGCGCCAGCAGCCTCACCGACAGGGGGCTATACGAGCAGTACTTC
NA | NA | TRBJ1-6 | TRBV7-2 | CASSLGHRNSPLHF | TGTGCCAGCAGCCTGGGACACCGTAATTCACCCCTCCACTTT
NA | TRBD1 | TRBJ2-2 | TRBV18 | CASSQGQENTGELFF | TGTGCCAGCTCACAAGGACAGGAGAACACCGGGGAGCTGTTTTTT
NA | TRBD2 | TRBJ2-1 | TRBV28 | CASRTITSGRMYNEQFF | TGTGCCAGCAGAACCATTACTAGCGGGAGGATGTACAATGAGCAGTTCTTC
NA | TRBD1 | TRBJ2-3 | TRBV5-4 | CASSLAGGVTDTQYF | TGTGCCAGCAGCTTGGCAGGGGGCGTCACAGATACGCAGTATTTT
NA | NA | TRBJ2-3 | TRBV5-6 | CASSSLGGGYTDTQYF | TGTGCCAGCAGCTCCCTAGGTGGGGGGTACACAGATACGCAGTATTTT
NA | TRBD1 | TRBJ1-1 | TRBV19 | CASGDNRGNVEAFF | TGTGCCAGTGGGGACAACAGGGGAAACGTCGAAGCTTTCTTT
NA | NA | TRBJ2-7 | TRBV5-6 | CASSFRRPHEQYF | TGTGCCAGCAGCTTTAGGCGGCCCCACGAGCAGTACTTC